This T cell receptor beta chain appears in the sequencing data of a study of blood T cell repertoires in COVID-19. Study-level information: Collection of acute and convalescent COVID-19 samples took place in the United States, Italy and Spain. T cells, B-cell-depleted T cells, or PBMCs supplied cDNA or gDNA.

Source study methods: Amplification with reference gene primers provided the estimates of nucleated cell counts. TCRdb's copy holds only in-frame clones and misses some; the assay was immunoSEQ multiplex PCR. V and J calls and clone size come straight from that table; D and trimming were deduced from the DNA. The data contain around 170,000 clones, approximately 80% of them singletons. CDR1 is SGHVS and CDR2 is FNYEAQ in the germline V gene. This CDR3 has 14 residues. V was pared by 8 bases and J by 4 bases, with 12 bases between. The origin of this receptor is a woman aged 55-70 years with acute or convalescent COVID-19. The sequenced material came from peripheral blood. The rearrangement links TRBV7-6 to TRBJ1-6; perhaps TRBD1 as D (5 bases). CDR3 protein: CASAYPGYNSPLHF. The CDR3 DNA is TGTGCCAGCGCCTACCCAGGGTATAATTCACCCCTCCACTTT.